The T cell receptor beta chain described here comes from a study of graft-versus-host responses after intestinal transplantation. Study background: For two to four years after anti-thymocyte globulin induction, all recipients took tacrolimus and steroids. The study's findings and limits: Within allografts, high graft-versus-host to host-versus-graft clonal ratios were seen among patients with graft-donor T cell macrochimerism.

Some clones are missing from TCRdb's copy, which holds only in-frame ones; the method was immunoSEQ multiplex PCR. This table has roughly 97,000 clones, roughly 91% appearing once. V lost 3 bases to trimming and J lost 0 bases; unmatched junction nucleotides: 7. The CDR3 consists of 16 residues. From germline, CDR1 is SGHRS and CDR2 YFSETQ. A note on this clone: Antigen specificity is unknown.

The sample was unstimulated CD4+ T cells sorted from spleen or lymph node cells, taken before transplant. The origin of this receptor is a human donor who was the organ donor for an intestinal transplant. The genes are TRBV5-1 and TRBJ1-2; 8 bases fit TRBD1. The CDR3, as DNA: TGCGCCAGCAGCTCGGACAGGGCCGAGGCTAACTATGGCTACACCTTC. This codes for CASSSDRAEANYGYTF.